Listed below are T cell receptor beta chains from one sample, sequenced in a study of T cell responses to AZD1222 COVID-19 vaccine. Method: immunoSEQ multiplex PCR; TCRdb's copy keeps in-frame clones and lacks some. The profile shows roughly 200,000 clones, approximately 90% of them singletons. The sequencing used peripheral blood, collected 28 days after the second AZD1222 dose. Receptor source: an adult who received the AZD1222 COVID-19 vaccine. Each CDR3 is given with its conserved first and last residue. D genes are given only for firm matches. A clone size is listed for some rows: how often the clone was seen (once, few, many), or a class if it is expanded.

D: TRBD2
size: -
J: TRBJ2-5
V: TRBV4-1
DNA: TGCGCCAGCAGCCACGGACTAGCGGGAGGAGGGGGGCGAGAGACCCAGTACTTC
CDR3: CASSHGLAGGGGRETQYF

D: -
size: -
J: TRBJ2-3
V: TRBV12-3/TRBV12-4
DNA: TGTGCCAGCAGCACACAGGGAGATACGCAGTATTTT
CDR3: CASSTQGDTQYF

D: -
size: -
J: TRBJ1-5
V: TRBV6-1
DNA: TGTGCCAGCAGTGAAAGGGCGAGGATCAATCAGCCCCAGCATTTT
CDR3: CASSERARINQPQHF

D: TRBD1
size: -
J: TRBJ1-2
V: TRBV10-2
DNA: TGCGCCAGCAGACGGGGACAGGGGGTGCGGAAGTATGGCTACACCTTC
CDR3: CASRRGQGVRKYGYTF

D: -
size: -
J: TRBJ1-5
V: TRBV6-5
DNA: TGTGCCAGCAGTTACGGATGGGGTGGCAATCAGCCCCAGCATTTT
CDR3: CASSYGWGGNQPQHF

D: -
size: once
J: TRBJ2-7
V: TRBV5-6
DNA: TGTGCCAGCAGCTTGGAGGGGGAGCAGTACTTC
CDR3: CASSLEGEQYF

D: TRBD2
size: -
J: TRBJ2-4
V: TRBV5-1
DNA: TGCGCCAGCAGCCAACGGACTAGCTCGAACATTCAGTACTTC
CDR3: CASSQRTSSNIQYF

D: -
size: -
J: TRBJ2-2
V: TRBV18
DNA: TGTGCCAGCTCACCGACGGCGACGGACACCGGGGAGCTGTTTTTT
CDR3: CASSPTATDTGELFF

D: -
size: -
J: TRBJ2-3
V: TRBV7-2
DNA: TGTGCCAGCAGCTTAGCAGCTTACACAGATACGCAGTATTTT
CDR3: CASSLAAYTDTQYF

D: -
size: once
J: TRBJ1-2
V: TRBV2
DNA: TGTGCCAGCAGCTCGACAGATCGCTATGGCTACACCTTC
CDR3: CASSSTDRYGYTF

D: TRBD1
size: -
J: TRBJ1-2
V: TRBV14
DNA: TGTGCCAGCAGCCAAGAAAGGGGGCGCGGCTATGGCTACACCTTC
CDR3: CASSQERGRGYGYTF

D: -
size: -
J: TRBJ2-3
V: TRBV5-1
DNA: TGCGCCAGCAGCCTCAGCGTGGAGGGCACAGATACGCAGTATTTT
CDR3: CASSLSVEGTDTQYF